One sample yielded the 15 T cell receptor beta chains listed below, sequenced in a study of cytomegalovirus exposure and HLA in healthy donors. The PCR had 60 Vbeta and 13 Jbeta primers. Repertoires were generated with immunoSEQ multiplex PCR, while TCRdb's copy carries only in-frame clones and drops some. The listing records roughly 110,000 clones. The sequenced sample was PBMCs. Receptors were obtained from a young man in good health and CMV-seronegative.

The genes are TRBV9 and TRBJ1-6; D not certain. Germline CDR1 and CDR2: SGDLS and YYNGEE. Deletions cut 4 bases from V and 11 bases from J, with 10 bases between. The CDR3 has 12 amino acids. DNA for the CDR3: TGTGCCAGCAGCACGGAGAGTACACCCCTCCACTTT. Translated: CASSTESTPLHF. Supplemented by reference TRBV9 and TRBJ1-6, the full variable domain reads DSGVTQTPKHLITATGQRVTLRCSPRSGDLSVYWYQQSLDQGLQFLIQYYNGEERAKGNILERFSAQQFPDLHSELNLSSLELGDSALYFCASSTESTPLHFGNGTRLTVT.

J is TRBJ1-6 and V is TRBV14; no clear D gene. Germline V gene sequence: CDR1 SGHDN, CDR2 FVKESK. The V end lost 2 bases, the J end lost 10 bases, and 9 bases lay between the germline ends. The CDR3 is 13 amino acids. CDR3 DNA: TGTGCCAGCAGCCAACAATCGGGGTCACCCCTCCACTTT. This codes for CASSQQSGSPLHF.

The chain links TRBV6-5 to TRBJ1-2; 10 positions match TRBD1. V lost 6 bases, J lost 4 bases, and 2 bases stayed unmatched. Per the germline V gene, CDR1 is MNHEY and CDR2 is SVGAGI. CDR3 length: 13 amino acids. CDR3 in DNA: TGTGCCAGCAGCCGGACAGGGGGCTATGGCTACACCTTC. It encodes CASSRTGGYGYTF.

The chain is built from TRBV2 and TRBJ1-1; D ambiguous. The CDR3 extends over 11 amino acids. Trimming stripped 5 bases from V and 7 bases from J, with 8 bases between. CDR1 SNHLY and CDR2 FYNNEI come from the germline V gene. This CDR3 is CASSLRIEAFF. The CDR3 region has the DNA TGTGCCAGCAGTTTGAGGATTGAAGCTTTCTTT.

The rearrangement uses TRBV5-8 and TRBJ2-1, with 11 bases fitting TRBD2. The CDR3 loop spans 15 amino acids. Losses at the gene ends were 0 bases for V and 4 bases for J; bases not matched to a gene: 0. CDR1 is SGHTS, CDR2 YDEGEE, per germline. This chain's CDR3 is CASSLGLAGYNEQFF. The CDR3 DNA reads as TGTGCCAGCAGCTTGGGACTAGCGGGATACAATGAGCAGTTCTTC.

In DNA, the CDR3 is TGTGCCAGCTCACCGACAGATGTTAACTATGGCTACACCTTC. Translating gives CASSPTDVNYGYTF. This chain joins TRBV18 and TRBJ1-2, with D possibly TRBD1 on 5 matching bases. CDR3 size: 14 residues. In germline, CDR1 is KGHSH, CDR2 LQKENI. The V end was cut by 3 bases, the J end by 1 base, with 9 bases between.

This chain joins TRBV4-2 and TRBJ2-1, with 12 nucleotides matching TRBD2. V lost 4 bases to trimming and J lost 9 bases; unmatched junction nucleotides: 7. This CDR3 is built from 15 residues. Germline V lookup: CDR1 LGHNA, CDR2 YNFKEQ. CDR3 region: CASSPSSGGASEQFF. The DNA for the CDR3 is TGTGCCAGCAGCCCCTCTAGCGGGGGGGCGTCTGAGCAGTTCTTC.

The CDR3 bases are TGTGCCAGTCCCAGGGGGCGTCTAGGAGAGGATGGCTACACCTTC. It specifies CASPRGRLGEDGYTF. The rearrangement links TRBV18 to TRBJ1-2; 8 nucleotides match TRBD1. The junction had 15 bases not matched to a gene; V was cut back by 9 bases and J by 6 bases. The CDR3 has 15 amino acids. Germline-derived CDR1 and CDR2 are KGHSH and LQKENI.

The V gene is TRBV5-1, the J gene TRBJ2-1, with a weak D call TRBD2 (7 bases). The V end lost 1 base, the J end lost 4 bases, and 18 bases lay between the germline ends. There are 17 residues in the CDR3. Per the germline V gene, CDR1 is SGHRS and CDR2 is YFSETQ. CDR3 residues: CASSLSRGADVYNEQFF. The CDR3 bases are TGCGCCAGCAGCTTGTCCCGGGGGGCGGACGTTTACAATGAGCAGTTCTTC.

V usage is TRBV2 and J usage is TRBJ1-3; D not certain. Trimming took off 8 bases at V and 1 base at J, with 9 bases between the two ends. CDR3 length: 13 amino acids. The germline V gene has CDR1 SNHLY and CDR2 FYNNEI. CDR3 sequence reads: CASQTESGNTIYF. CDR3 bases: TGTGCCAGCCAAACAGAATCTGGAAACACCATATATTTT.

With regard to this clone: The junction does not match germline at one end; this may be a read error. Other DNA sequences in the sample encode the same CDR3. The gene calls are TRBV7-6 and TRBJ2-7; TRBD1 matches 7 bases. The CDR3 totals 17 residues. Germline CDR1 SGHVS, CDR2 FNYEAQ. The CDR3 sequence is CASSPPPDRVGSYEQYF. CDR3 nucleotides: TGCGCCAGCAGCCCACCCCCTGACAGGGTGGGCTCCTACGAGCAGTACTTC.

This chain uses TRBV27 with TRBJ2-1; 10 bases match TRBD1. The CDR3 spans 15 residues. Unmatched junction bases numbered 6, after V lost 5 bases and J lost 5 bases. The V gene's germline CDR1 is MNHEY and CDR2 SMNVEV (reference sequence). The CDR3 bases are TGTGCCAGCAGTCTTACCGGGACAGGGGACAATGAGCAGTTCTTC. Residues: CASSLTGTGDNEQFF.

This chain uses TRBV4-1 with TRBJ2-3; 10 bases align to TRBD2. The CDR3 is 17 residues long. V lost 4 bases to trimming and J lost 2 bases; unmatched junction nucleotides: 9. CDR1 and CDR2 from the germline V gene are MGHRA and YSYEKL. The CDR3: CASSPKGSGGVTDTQYF. CDR3 DNA: TGCGCCAGCAGCCCGAAGGGGAGCGGGGGGGTCACAGATACGCAGTATTTT.

CDR3: CASSGSLTETQYF. CDR3 DNA: TGTGCCAGCAGCGGGAGCCTCACTGAGACCCAGTACTTC. V is TRBV9 and J is TRBJ2-5, with D uncertain. Germline V gene lookup returns CDR1 SGDLS and CDR2 YYNGEE. Trimming left V 3 bases short and J 5 bases short, with 11 bases between. The CDR3 spans 13 residues.

The chain joins TRBV4-2 to TRBJ2-7; 10 positions match TRBD1. The germline gives CDR1 LGHNA, CDR2 YNFKEQ. J was trimmed by 3 bases and V by 6 bases; bases with no gene match: 5. The CDR3 spans 14 residues. The CDR3 loop is CASRPGTGDYEQYF. Written as DNA, the CDR3 is TGTGCCAGCAGACCCGGGACAGGGGACTACGAGCAGTACTTC.